Presented here are 18 T cell receptor beta chains from one specimen sequenced in a study of blood T cells in healthy people across ages. A sample-barcoded 5' primer and a J-beta primer mix were used in a second PCR of roughly 7 to 12 cycles. TCRdb processed the 5' RACE reads anew with MiXCR; each CDR3 protein has one entry. The repertoire includes over a million distinct CDR3 sequences, approximately 39% of them detected once, and around 4% sits in the top ten. The sequencing input was blood. Receptors were obtained from a young woman in good health.

This clonotype was seen more than once but under ten times. The rearrangement joins TRBV11-2 to TRBJ2-5; 9 positions agree with TRBD2. This CDR3 region has 14 residues. Germline V CDR1 and CDR2: SGHAT, FQNNGV. Trimming removed 3 bases from V and 5 bases from J; junction bases left unmatched: 4. In DNA, the CDR3 is TGTGCCAGCAGCTTTACTAGCGGGTCGGAGACCCAGTACTTC. Amino acid sequence: CASSFTSGSETQYF.

V and J are TRBV2 and TRBJ2-7; D remains unclear. Near its end, the DNA agrees better with TRBJ2-5, so the J call may be wrong. The CDR3 has 10 residues. The germline CDR1 and CDR2 sequences are SNHLY and FYNNEI. The CDR3 reads CASRGWTQYF. The DNA of the CDR3 is TGTGCCAGCAGAGGATGGACCCAGTACTTC.

As concerns this clonotype: At one end, the junction sequence differs from germline, possibly due to a read error. The chain combines TRBV6-2 or TRBV6-3 with TRBJ2-1, with 7 bases aligning to TRBD1. The CDR3 runs 13 residues. The germline gives CDR1 MNHEY, CDR2 SVGEGT. The CDR3 bases are TGTACCAGCAGTTACCGGGACAGCAATGAGCAGTTCTTC. It is translated as CTSSYRDSNEQFF.

This clonotype was detected a few times. This rearrangement joins TRBV6-1 to TRBJ2-1; 10 nucleotides line up with TRBD2. V lost 7 bases to trimming and J lost 9 bases; unmatched junction nucleotides: 6. CDR1 is MNHNS, CDR2 SASEGT, per germline. This CDR3 is built from 13 residues. CDR3 DNA: TGTGCCAGCACTCTAGCGGGAGCCAGTGAGCAGTTCTTC. Amino acid sequence: CASTLAGASEQFF.

The chain couples TRBV9 to TRBJ2-5; 7 positions agree with TRBD2. V shed 0 bases, J shed 11 bases, and the junction held 10 bases outside the gene matches. Germline CDR1 and CDR2: SGDLS and YYNGEE. The CDR3 loop spans 14 amino acids. CDR3 nucleotide sequence: TGTGCCAGCAGCGTAGGAGGAGCTAGCGGTGAGCAGTACTTC. Its protein is CASSVGGASGEQYF.

V gene TRBV6-2 or TRBV6-3 combines with J gene TRBJ2-6; D unresolved. V shed 6 bases and J shed 6 bases, with 15 bases lying between them. CDR1 is MNHEY and CDR2 is SVGEGT in the germline V gene. The CDR3 length is 15 residues. CDR3 amino acids: CASSPAVFEANVLTF. The CDR3 nucleotides are TGTGCCAGCAGCCCCGCCGTCTTCGAGGCCAACGTCCTGACTTTC.

This clonotype was detected only a few times. The junction and the germline gene differ at one end; a read error may be behind it. V usage is TRBV7-7 and J usage is TRBJ2-5, with 7 bases lining up with TRBD1. The V gene's germline CDR1 is SSHAT and CDR2 FNYEAQ (reference sequence). This CDR3 spans 13 amino acids. The CDR3 DNA reads TGTGCTAGCAGCATGGACAGGACGGAGACCCAGTACTTC. Translated, it gives CASSMDRTETQYF.

The chain joins TRBV9 to TRBJ1-3; perhaps TRBD1 as D (5 bases). The CDR3 is 16 amino acids. Germline values: CDR1 SGDLS, CDR2 YYNGEE. Trimming took 3 bases from V and 0 from J, leaving 13 bases between them. Here the CDR3 DNA reads TGTGCCAGCAGCGCATGGGGCACCGGCTCTGGAAACACCATATATTTT. It codes for CASSAWGTGSGNTIYF.

The chain combines TRBV5-5 with TRBJ2-2, with 8 bases matching TRBD1. CDR1 is SGHKS and CDR2 is YYEKEE in the germline V gene (reference sequence). With 4 bases clipped from V and 4 bases from J, the junction kept 9 bases outside the gene matches. The CDR3 length is 16 residues. CDR3 coding DNA: TGTGCCAGCAGCCAACGACAGGGGACGGGCACCGGGGAGCTGTTTTTT. As protein: CASSQRQGTGTGELFF.

The rearrangement joins TRBV27 to TRBJ2-1; the match to TRBD1 covers 8 bases. The CDR3 loop spans 14 amino acids. The junction had 4 bases not matched to a gene; V was cut back by 2 bases and J by 7 bases. The germline gives CDR1 MNHEY, CDR2 SMNVEV (reference sequence). The CDR3 region has the DNA TGTGCCAGCAGTTTAGGGAACAGGGGGAATGAGCAGTTCTTC. Translation: CASSLGNRGNEQFF.

This clonotype was seen a handful of times. The chain recombines TRBV5-6 with TRBJ2-1; D gene ambiguous. The V end was cut by 4 bases, the J end by 5 bases, with 10 bases between. The germline CDR1 and CDR2 sequences are SGHDT and YYEEEE. This CDR3 is built from 13 residues. The CDR3 reads CASSAPWDNEQFF. The DNA of the CDR3 is TGTGCCAGCAGCGCCCCCTGGGACAATGAGCAGTTCTTC.

The gene calls are TRBV6-6 and TRBJ2-5, with a weak D call TRBD1 (5 bases). Germline CDR1 and CDR2: MNHNY and SVGAGI (reference sequence). Deletions cut 6 bases from V and 0 bases from J, with 14 bases between. This CDR3 is built from 15 residues. DNA of the CDR3: TGTGCCAGCAGCTCTGTCAGGGTTTACCAAGAGACCCAGTACTTC. It encodes CASSSVRVYQETQYF.

The chain employs TRBV29-1 and TRBJ2-3; D gene uncertain. Trimming removed 6 bases at V and 0 bases at J, with 10 bases between. The CDR3 totals 13 residues. Germline CDR1 SQVTM, CDR2 ANQGSEA. The CDR3: CSVGIPSTDTQYF. The CDR3 nucleotides read TGCAGCGTGGGCATTCCTAGCACAGATACGCAGTATTTT.

The V call is TRBV11-2, the J call TRBJ1-6, with D tentatively TRBD1 (6 bases). Germline lookup yields CDR1 SGHAT and CDR2 FQNNGV. CDR3 length: 14 amino acids. The V end was cut by 5 bases, the J end by 7 bases, with 12 bases between. CDR3: CASSIQGSNSPLHF. For the CDR3, the DNA is TGTGCCAGCAGCATCCAGGGGTCGAATTCACCCCTCCACTTT.

The chain employs TRBV5-6 and TRBJ2-1; 10 nucleotides agree with TRBD2. Per the germline V gene, CDR1 is SGHDT and CDR2 is YYEEEE. This CDR3 contains 17 residues. V was pared by 7 bases and J by 0 bases, with 10 bases of the junction left unmatched. The CDR3 is CASLVAGGPSSYNEQFF. The DNA for the CDR3 is TGTGCCAGCCTTGTAGCGGGAGGCCCGAGCTCCTACAATGAGCAGTTCTTC.

The genes are TRBV28 and TRBJ2-5; 9 bases are shared with TRBD2. The V gene end was trimmed by 7 bases and the J gene end by 11 bases; junction bases not matched to a gene: 23. The germline CDR1 and CDR2 sequences are MDHEN and SYDVKM. The CDR3 spans 17 residues. CDR3 bases: TGTGCCAGCACCTCCCGGACTAGCGTGTATTCTGGGATTGAGCAGTACTTC. It specifies CASTSRTSVYSGIEQYF.

V usage is TRBV29-1 and J usage is TRBJ2-6; possibly TRBD2 for D (5 bases). The germline V gene has CDR1 SQVTM and CDR2 ANQGSEA. The V and J ends lost 8 bases and 0 bases respectively, with 14 bases between them. The CDR3 is made up of 15 amino acids. CDR3: CSPEKGASGANVLTF. The CDR3 nucleotides read TGCAGCCCTGAGAAGGGAGCCTCTGGGGCCAACGTCCTGACTTTC. The full variable domain, in which reference TRBV29-1 and TRBJ2-6 provide the parts outside the CDR3, is SAVISQKPSRDICQRGTSLTIQCQVDSQVTMMFWYRQQPGQSLTLIATANQGSEATYESGFVIDKFPISRPNLTFSTLTVSNMSPEDSSIYLCSPEKGASGANVLTFGAGSRLTVL.

The rearrangement uses TRBV25-1 and TRBJ1-1; tentatively, D is TRBD1 (5 bases). The V gene's germline CDR1 is MGHDK and CDR2 SYGVNS. This CDR3 contains 14 residues. V was clipped by 6 bases and J by 3 bases, with 14 bases between them. The CDR3 protein is CASRTEGTYTEAFF. The DNA for the CDR3 is TGTGCCAGCAGAACTGAGGGGACGTACACTGAAGCTTTCTTT.